Each of the 13 T cell receptor beta chains below was sequenced from the same sample in a study of PD-1 blockade in classical Hodgkin lymphoma. Time point meaning: newly diagnosed, previously untreated cHL patient sample. From thawed PBMCs, CD4+ T cells were purified using magnetic negative selection. Repertoires were generated with immunoSEQ multiplex PCR, while TCRdb's copy carries only in-frame clones and drops some. In the table there are 20,000 to 25,000 clones, 90% to 95% of which are singletons. Sequenced input: CD4+ T cells from blood. Receptors originate from a human donor with classical Hodgkin lymphoma.

The V and J genes are TRBV5-5 and TRBJ1-2; no clear D. Germline loops: CDR1 SGHKS, CDR2 YYEKEE (reference sequence). V lost 4 bases to trimming and J lost 5 bases, with 12 bases between them. The CDR3 contains 13 residues. The CDR3 sequence: CASSLNRRYGYTF. DNA of the CDR3: TGTGCCAGCAGCCTAAATCGACGGTATGGCTACACCTTC. The complete variable domain, with remaining parts taken from reference TRBV5-5 and TRBJ1-2, reads DAGVTQSPTHLIKTRGQQVTLRCSPISGHKSVSWYQQVLGQGPQFIFQYYEKEERGRGNFPDRFSARQFPNYSSELNVNALLLGDSALYLCASSLNRRYGYTFGSGTRLTVV.

The chain couples TRBV5-6 to TRBJ1-2, with D tentatively TRBD1 (6 bases). V lost 6 bases and J 0 bases, leaving 12 bases between the germline ends. The CDR3 is 14 amino acids. Germline V gene sequence: CDR1 SGHDT, CDR2 YYEEEE. The chain's CDR3 is CASIRGTANYGYTF. As DNA, the CDR3 is TGTGCCAGCATCAGGGGTACGGCTAACTATGGCTACACCTTC.

V usage is TRBV7-2 and J usage is TRBJ1-2; D is undetermined. Trimming cost V 3 bases and J 4 bases, with 6 bases left between them. In germline, CDR1 is SGHTA, CDR2 FQGNSA. The CDR3 consists of 12 residues. The chain's CDR3 is CASSFRSYGYTF. The CDR3 DNA sequence: TGTGCCAGCAGCTTCAGGAGCTATGGCTACACCTTC.

The genes are TRBV27 and TRBJ2-7; TRBD1 or TRBD2 may be the D gene (5 bases each). Germline V gene lookup returns CDR1 MNHEY and CDR2 SMNVEV (reference sequence). The CDR3 is made up of 15 amino acids. The ends were cut back, 4 bases at V and 3 bases at J, with 16 bases in the middle. CDR3 bases: TGTGCCAGCAGTTACCCTCGGGACGGATACTACGAGCAGTACTTC. It yields the protein CASSYPRDGYYEQYF.

The V gene is TRBV5-5, the J gene TRBJ2-7; 9 nucleotides align to TRBD2. The V gene's germline CDR1 is SGHKS and CDR2 YYEKEE (reference sequence). Unmatched junction bases numbered 8, after V lost 4 bases and J lost 0 bases. The CDR3 loop spans 16 amino acids. The CDR3 is CASSRRGSGSSYEQYF. DNA of the CDR3: TGTGCCAGCAGCCGAAGGGGTAGCGGGAGCTCCTACGAGCAGTACTTC.

This chain joins TRBV6-1 and TRBJ1-5, with 10 nucleotides matching TRBD1. The CDR3 extends over 17 amino acids. CDR1 and CDR2 (germline): MNHNS, SASEGT. V lost 4 bases to trimming and J lost 7 bases; unmatched junction nucleotides: 13. CDR3 nucleotide sequence: TGTGCCAGCAGTGGATACTGGACAGGGGGTTTAGGCCAGCCCCAGCATTTT. Its protein product is CASSGYWTGGLGQPQHF.

The chain couples TRBV5-4 to TRBJ2-3, with TRBD2 matching over 7 bases. Germline-derived CDR1 and CDR2 are SGHNT and YYREEE (reference sequence). J gave up 1 base and V 3 bases, and 8 bases lay outside the gene matches. CDR3 length: 16 amino acids. CDR3 in amino acids: CASSSYSGPRTDTQYF. CDR3 sequence (DNA): TGTGCCAGCAGCTCTTATAGCGGGCCGCGCACAGATACGCAGTATTTT.

The chain has TRBV29-1 and TRBJ1-5; D perhaps matches TRBD1 (6 bases). The CDR3 has 14 residues. Germline CDR1 SQVTM, CDR2 ANQGSEA. V was clipped by 8 bases and J by 4 bases, with 18 bases between them. The CDR3 DNA follows: TGCAGCCCCAAGGGGACAACCCAGAATCAGCCCCAGCATTTT. Protein: CSPKGTTQNQPQHF.

The chain links TRBV29-1 to TRBJ1-1, with TRBD1 as a possible D gene (6 bases). The germline gives CDR1 SQVTM, CDR2 ANQGSEA. Trimming shortened V by 6 bases and J by 1 base, and 27 bases separated the two germline ends. The CDR3 covers 18 residues. The CDR3 region is CSVTRLPVWGQGNTEAFF. CDR3 DNA sequence: TGCAGCGTCACAAGGCTCCCTGTCTGGGGGCAGGGGAACACTGAAGCTTTCTTT.

The chain joins TRBV5-1 to TRBJ2-3; D could derive from TRBD1 or TRBD2 (6 bases each). V dropped 1 base and J dropped 0 bases, with 12 bases sitting between them. The CDR3 length is 16 residues. Germline values: CDR1 SGHRS, CDR2 YFSETQ. For the CDR3, the DNA is TGCGCCAGCAGCTTGTTCCGGGGGCAAAGCACAGATACGCAGTATTTT. Protein sequence: CASSLFRGQSTDTQYF.

The CDR3 region is CASKGGPYTDTQYF. In nucleotides, the CDR3 is TGTGCCAGCAAAGGGGGGCCATACACAGATACGCAGTATTTT. V is TRBV27 and J is TRBJ2-3, with D perhaps matching TRBD1 or TRBD2 (6 bases each). The CDR3 length is 14 residues. Germline V gene sequence: CDR1 MNHEY, CDR2 SMNVEV (reference sequence). Between the trimmed V and J ends, which lost 7 bases and 2 bases, there was a span of 13 bases.

CDR3 sequence: CASSFPGREHGYTF. Written as DNA, the CDR3 is TGTGCCAGCAGCTTTCCTGGCAGGGAACATGGCTACACCTTC. The V call is TRBV5-4, the J call TRBJ1-2; D is perhaps TRBD1 (5 bases). CDR3 length equals 14 residues. The V end was cut by 2 bases, the J end by 6 bases, with 14 bases between. Germline lookup yields CDR1 SGHNT and CDR2 YYREEE (reference sequence).

The rearrangement joins TRBV9 to TRBJ1-2; tentatively, D is TRBD1 (5 bases). Germline CDR1 reads SGDLS; CDR2 reads YYNGEE. Trimming shortened V by 3 bases and J by 1 base, and 16 bases separated the two germline ends. The CDR3 has 16 residues. This CDR3 reads CASSGSPGRVNYGYTF. The CDR3 DNA is TGTGCCAGCAGCGGGAGCCCGGGACGGGTTAACTATGGCTACACCTTC.